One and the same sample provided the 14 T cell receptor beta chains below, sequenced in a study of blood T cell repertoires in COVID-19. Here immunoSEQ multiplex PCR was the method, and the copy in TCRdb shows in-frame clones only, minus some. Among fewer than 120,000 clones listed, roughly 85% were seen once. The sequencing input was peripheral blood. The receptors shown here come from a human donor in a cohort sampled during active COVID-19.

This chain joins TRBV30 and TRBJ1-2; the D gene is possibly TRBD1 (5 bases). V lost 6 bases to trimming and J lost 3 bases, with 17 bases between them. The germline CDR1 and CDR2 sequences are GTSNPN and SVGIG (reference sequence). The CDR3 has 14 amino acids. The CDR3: CACIQVGRDYGYTF. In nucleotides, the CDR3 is TGTGCCTGCATCCAGGTCGGCAGGGACTATGGCTACACCTTC.

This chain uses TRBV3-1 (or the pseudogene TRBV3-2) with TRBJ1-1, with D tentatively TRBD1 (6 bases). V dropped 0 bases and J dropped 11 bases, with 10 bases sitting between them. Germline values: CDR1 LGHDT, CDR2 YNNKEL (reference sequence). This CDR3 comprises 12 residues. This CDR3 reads CASSQEERGAFF. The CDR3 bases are TGTGCCAGCAGCCAAGAGGAGAGGGGGGCTTTCTTT.

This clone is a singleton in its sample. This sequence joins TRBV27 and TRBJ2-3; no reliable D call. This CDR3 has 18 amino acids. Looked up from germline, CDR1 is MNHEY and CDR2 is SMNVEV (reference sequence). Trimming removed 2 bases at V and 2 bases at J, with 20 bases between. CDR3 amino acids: CASSLVLRDTPFTDTQYF. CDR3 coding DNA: TGTGCCAGCAGTTTAGTCCTCCGTGACACTCCCTTCACAGATACGCAGTATTTT.

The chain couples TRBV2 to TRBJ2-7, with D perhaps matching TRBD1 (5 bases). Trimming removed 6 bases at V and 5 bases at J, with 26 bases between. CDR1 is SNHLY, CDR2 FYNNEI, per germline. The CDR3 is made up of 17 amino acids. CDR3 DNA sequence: TGTGCCAGCAGAGAGCGTCGACAGCCCCCACAACCTAACGAGCAGTACTTC. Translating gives CASRERRQPPQPNEQYF.

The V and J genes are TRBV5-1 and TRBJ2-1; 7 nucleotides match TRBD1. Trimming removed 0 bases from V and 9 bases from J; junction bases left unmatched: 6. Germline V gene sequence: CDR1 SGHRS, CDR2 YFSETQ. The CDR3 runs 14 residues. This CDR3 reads CASSLGGQSGEQFF. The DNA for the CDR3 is TGCGCCAGCAGCTTGGGGGGACAGTCCGGTGAGCAGTTCTTC.

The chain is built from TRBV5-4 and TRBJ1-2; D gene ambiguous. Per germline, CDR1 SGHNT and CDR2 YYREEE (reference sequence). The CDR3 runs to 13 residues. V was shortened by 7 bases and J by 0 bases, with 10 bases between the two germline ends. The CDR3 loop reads CASYGVPNYGYTF. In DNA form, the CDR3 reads TGTGCCAGCTACGGGGTACCTAACTATGGCTACACCTTC.

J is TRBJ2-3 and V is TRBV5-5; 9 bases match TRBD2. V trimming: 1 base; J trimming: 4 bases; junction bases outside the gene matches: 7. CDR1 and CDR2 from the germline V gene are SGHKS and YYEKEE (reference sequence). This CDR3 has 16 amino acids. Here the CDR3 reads CASSLLAGVRADTQYF. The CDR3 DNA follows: TGTGCCAGCAGCTTGTTAGCGGGAGTTCGCGCAGATACGCAGTATTTT.

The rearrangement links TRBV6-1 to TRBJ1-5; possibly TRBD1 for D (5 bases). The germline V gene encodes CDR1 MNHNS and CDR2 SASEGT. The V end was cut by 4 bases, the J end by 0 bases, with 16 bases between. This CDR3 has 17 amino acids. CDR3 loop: CASSVQAGGYSNQPQHF. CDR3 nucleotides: TGTGCCAGCAGTGTCCAGGCGGGGGGATATAGCAATCAGCCCCAGCATTTT.

The CDR3 nucleotides are TGTGCCAGCTCCAAGGGGGCATCTGGGGCCAACGTCCTGACTTTC. Amino acid sequence: CASSKGASGANVLTF. The chain employs TRBV14 and TRBJ2-6, with 7 bases matching TRBD1. The CDR3 extends over 15 amino acids. The V segment lost 8 bases and the J segment 1 base; nucleotides outside the gene matches: 5. Germline lookup yields CDR1 SGHDN and CDR2 FVKESK.

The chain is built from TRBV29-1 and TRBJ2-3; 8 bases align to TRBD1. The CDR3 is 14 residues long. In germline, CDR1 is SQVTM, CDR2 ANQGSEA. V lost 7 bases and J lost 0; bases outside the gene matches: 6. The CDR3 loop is CSGTGTASTDTQYF. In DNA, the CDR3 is TGCAGCGGGACAGGGACGGCTAGCACAGATACGCAGTATTTT.

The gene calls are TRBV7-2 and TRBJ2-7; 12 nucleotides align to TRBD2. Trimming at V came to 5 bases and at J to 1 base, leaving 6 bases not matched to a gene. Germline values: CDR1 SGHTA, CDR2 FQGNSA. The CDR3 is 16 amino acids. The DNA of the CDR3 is TGTGCCAGCAGCCGGACACTAGCGGGGGGATCCTACGAGCAGTACTTC. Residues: CASSRTLAGGSYEQYF.

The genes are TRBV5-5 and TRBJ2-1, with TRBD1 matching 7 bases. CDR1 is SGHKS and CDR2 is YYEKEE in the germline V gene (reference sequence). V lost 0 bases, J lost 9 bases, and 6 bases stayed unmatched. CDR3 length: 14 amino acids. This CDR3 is CASSLADRVFEQFF. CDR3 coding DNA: TGTGCCAGCAGCTTGGCAGACAGGGTGTTTGAGCAGTTCTTC.

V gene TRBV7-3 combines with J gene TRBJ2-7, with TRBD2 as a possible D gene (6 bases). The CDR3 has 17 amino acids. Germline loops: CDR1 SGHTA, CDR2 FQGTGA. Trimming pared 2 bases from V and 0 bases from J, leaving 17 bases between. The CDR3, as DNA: TGTGCCAGCAGCTTATGGGGCGGTCCCGGGAGCTCCTACGAGCAGTACTTC. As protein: CASSLWGGPGSSYEQYF.

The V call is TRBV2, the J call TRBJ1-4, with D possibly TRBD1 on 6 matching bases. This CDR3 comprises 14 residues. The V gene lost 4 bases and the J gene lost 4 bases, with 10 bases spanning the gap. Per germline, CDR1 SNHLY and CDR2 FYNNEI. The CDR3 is CASSVEGVNEKLFF. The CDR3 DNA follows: TGTGCCAGCAGTGTTGAGGGGGTTAATGAAAAACTGTTTTTT.